The 27 T cell receptor beta chains given below trace back to one sample, sequenced in a study of T cells in Graves' hyperthyroidism and ophthalmopathy. It was RNA transcripts that yielded the amplified TCR beta CDR3 regions. HTBI primers were the set used in a first-round RT-PCR of the TCR CDR3. TCRdb called the multiplex PCR reads again in MiXCR, with one record for every CDR3 protein. The sample includes some 350,000 distinct CDR3 sequences, 15% to 19% of them seen just once. The sequencing input was blood. Source of these receptors: a woman between 18 and 30 years old with Graves' hyperthyroidism that later progressed to Graves' ophthalmopathy.

This clonotype came up once. One base away lies a much larger clone, so this may be a sequencing read error. This CDR3 reads CASSSASGGGRFYEQYF. The DNA for the CDR3 is TGTGCCAGCAGCTCCGCCAGTGGTGGGGGCAGATTCTACGAGCAGTACTTC. The V and J genes are TRBV7-8 and TRBJ2-7, with a tentative D call TRBD1 (6 bases). This CDR3 contains 17 residues. Germline loops: CDR1 SGHVS, CDR2 FQNEAQ. With 4 bases removed from V and 3 bases from J, the gap between germline ends came to 22 bases.

This clonotype was detected many times. The chain employs TRBV3-1 and TRBJ2-7; D remains unclear. CDR1 and CDR2 from the germline V gene are LGHDT and YNNKEL (reference sequence). CDR3 length: 15 residues. The V end lost 4 bases, the J end lost 1 base, and 14 bases lay between the germline ends. CDR3 sequence reads: CASSPRPLGSYEQYF. The CDR3 region has the DNA TGTGCCAGCAGCCCTCGACCCCTAGGATCCTACGAGCAGTACTTC.

This clonotype was counted ten times or more. The rearrangement uses TRBV28 and TRBJ2-5, with 13 bases matching TRBD2. V lost 6 bases to trimming and J lost 5 bases; unmatched junction nucleotides: 6. The length of the CDR3 is 15 residues. CDR1 MDHEN and CDR2 SYDVKM come from the germline V gene. CDR3 loop: CASRGLAGAIETQYF. The CDR3 nucleotides read TGTGCCAGCAGAGGACTAGCGGGAGCTATTGAGACCCAGTACTTC.

Ten or more counts support this clonotype. The chain uses TRBV6-2 or TRBV6-3 and TRBJ2-7, with TRBD2 matching over 7 bases. The CDR3 contains 15 residues. Per the germline V gene, CDR1 is MNHEY and CDR2 is SVGEGT. After removal of 2 bases from V and 1 base from J, the junction contained 5 bases not matched to a gene. The CDR3 DNA follows: TGTGCCAGCAGTTACGGGGGGGGAGGATCCTACGAGCAGTACTTC. Encoded protein: CASSYGGGGSYEQYF.

This clonotype occurred many times. This chain connects TRBV11-2 to TRBJ1-1; D unresolved. V gave up 5 bases and J gave up 1 base, with 8 bases separating them. Germline V gene data show CDR1 as SGHAT and CDR2 as FQNNGV. CDR3 length: 13 amino acids. The CDR3 is CASSPQWNTEAFF. CDR3 bases: TGTGCCAGCAGCCCCCAGTGGAACACTGAAGCTTTCTTT.

This clonotype was recorded many times. The chain has TRBV20-1 and TRBJ2-2; the D is unclear. Germline CDR1 DFQATT, CDR2 SNEGSKA (reference sequence). Trimming removed 2 bases at V and 1 base at J, with 2 bases between. The CDR3 has 12 residues. Here the CDR3 reads CSARWNTGELFF. The CDR3 nucleotides are TGCAGTGCTAGATGGAACACCGGGGAGCTGTTTTTT.

The sample holds a few counts of this clonotype. The chain carries TRBV19 and TRBJ2-3; D may be TRBD2 (6 bases). The CDR3 consists of 16 residues. V lost 3 bases and J lost 0, with 13 bases in between. Germline assignment: CDR1 LNHDA and CDR2 SQIVND (reference sequence). CDR3: CASSMASAPSTDTQYF. The DNA of the CDR3 is TGTGCCAGTAGTATGGCTAGCGCGCCGAGCACAGATACGCAGTATTTT.

This chain joins TRBV9 and TRBJ2-5; D is possibly TRBD1 or TRBD2 (6 bases each). This CDR3 has 16 residues. The ends were cut back, 0 bases at V and 2 bases at J, with 14 bases in the middle. CDR1 and CDR2 (germline): SGDLS, YYNGEE. The DNA of the CDR3 is TGTGCCAGCAGCGTAGGTATCCGGGGGCCACAAGAGACCCAGTACTTC. Protein: CASSVGIRGPQETQYF.

Many counts were recorded for this clonotype. The chain joins TRBV28 to TRBJ2-7, with 15 positions matching TRBD2. This CDR3 comprises 20 residues. V lost 3 bases to trimming and J lost 1 base; unmatched junction nucleotides: 13. Per germline, CDR1 MDHEN and CDR2 SYDVKM. The CDR3 protein is CASSFSPQGLAGGPSYEQYF. As DNA, the CDR3 is TGTGCCAGCAGTTTCTCCCCTCAGGGACTAGCGGGAGGACCTTCCTACGAGCAGTACTTC.

This clonotype came up many times. The gene calls are TRBV7-9 and TRBJ2-7; D is perhaps TRBD1 (6 bases). The V and J ends lost 5 bases and 6 bases respectively, with 11 bases between them. The CDR3 is 12 residues long. From germline, CDR1 is SEHNR and CDR2 FQNEAQ (reference sequence). The DNA of the CDR3 is TGTGCCAGCAGCACTCAGGGGAGCGAGCAGTACTTC. Its protein product is CASSTQGSEQYF.

This clonotype has ten or more counts. The rearrangement joins TRBV3-1 to TRBJ1-3; D not resolved. This CDR3 is 13 amino acids long. Per the germline V gene, CDR1 is LGHDT and CDR2 is YNNKEL (reference sequence). V lost 0 bases to trimming and J lost 5 bases, with 5 bases between them. CDR3 coding DNA: TGTGCCAGCAGCCAAGAGGGGAGAAACACCATATATTTT. It yields the protein CASSQEGRNTIYF. The variable domain in full, with the rest retrieved from reference TRBV3-1 and TRBJ1-3, is DTAVSQTPKYLVTQMGNDKSIKCEQNLGHDTMYWYKQDSKKFLKIMFSYNNKELIINETVPNRFSPKSPDKAHLNLHINSLELGDSAVYFCASSQEGRNTIYFGEGSWLTVV.

At least ten counts were recorded for this clonotype. The chain combines TRBV2 with TRBJ2-7, with no clear D. The germline V and J ends were trimmed by 6 bases and 2 bases, with 14 bases remaining between them. The CDR3 has 14 residues. Germline CDR1 and CDR2: SNHLY and FYNNEI. This CDR3 reads CASRVRNTAYEQYF. CDR3 in DNA: TGTGCCAGCAGGGTCCGAAACACCGCCTACGAGCAGTACTTC.

This clonotype was seen repeatedly, ten times or more. This chain connects TRBV20-1 to TRBJ1-5; possible D gene TRBD1, 5 bases. CDR1 is DFQATT and CDR2 is SNEGSKA in the germline V gene (reference sequence). V lost 2 bases, J lost 0 bases, and 11 bases lay in between. The CDR3 has 15 amino acids. The CDR3 region is CSARRRQSSNQPQHF. In DNA, the CDR3 is TGCAGTGCTAGACGAAGACAGAGTAGCAATCAGCCCCAGCATTTT.

This clonotype was seen many times. This chain links TRBV4-1 with TRBJ2-7; TRBD1 is a possible D gene (7 bases). The V gene lost 4 bases and the J gene lost 1 base, with 14 bases spanning the gap. CDR1 and CDR2 (germline): MGHRA, YSYEKL. The CDR3 is 15 residues long. CDR3 sequence reads: CASSPMTGRSYEQYF. In DNA form, the CDR3 reads TGCGCCAGCAGCCCGATGACAGGGAGGTCCTACGAGCAGTACTTC.

This clonotype was seen a few times. J is TRBJ2-1 and V is TRBV10-3; D possibly matches TRBD1 or TRBD2 (6 bases each). The CDR3 runs 16 residues. Between the trimmed V and J ends, which lost 0 bases and 12 bases, there was a span of 21 bases. The germline gives CDR1 ENHRY, CDR2 SYGVKD. The CDR3 here is CAISESGGLAPSRQFF. DNA of the CDR3: TGTGCCATCAGTGAGTCGGGGGGCCTAGCACCCTCGAGGCAGTTCTTC.

The chain couples TRBV7-2 to TRBJ2-7; 8 nucleotides line up with TRBD2. The CDR3 totals 17 residues. Germline assignment: CDR1 SGHTA and CDR2 FQGNSA. Trimming took 1 base from V and 4 from J; bases not matched to a gene: 12. The CDR3, as DNA: TGTGCCAGCAGCTTAGTCCAAGCGGGAGAGGTTAGATACGAGCAGTACTTC. Its protein is CASSLVQAGEVRYEQYF.

This clonotype was observed many times. The chain couples TRBV5-1 to TRBJ2-1; 8 nucleotides match TRBD2. This CDR3 region has 16 residues. Losses at the gene ends were 6 bases for V and 1 base for J; bases not matched to a gene: 9. Germline V gives CDR1 SGHRS, CDR2 YFSETQ. CDR3 sequence: CASNFRVAGSYNEQFF. The CDR3 nucleotides are TGCGCCAGCAACTTTCGGGTAGCGGGATCCTACAATGAGCAGTTCTTC.

This clonotype was detected many times. The rearrangement joins TRBV28 to TRBJ2-3; D uncertain. Per germline, CDR1 MDHEN and CDR2 SYDVKM. V lost 8 bases and J lost 6, with 9 bases in between. CDR3 length: 11 amino acids. CDR3 coding DNA: TGTGCCAGCGGGGTTCTGGATACGCAGTATTTT. Translating it yields CASGVLDTQYF.

This clonotype was detected many times. The chain joins TRBV27 to TRBJ1-1; TRBD1 agrees at 9 bases. Germline-derived CDR1 and CDR2 are MNHEY and SMNVEV (reference sequence). V was pared by 8 bases and J by 5 bases, with 9 bases of the junction left unmatched. CDR3 length equals 14 residues. The CDR3: CASQDRGRSTEAFF. Here the CDR3 DNA reads TGTGCCAGCCAAGACAGGGGGAGGAGTACTGAAGCTTTCTTT.

The rearrangement joins TRBV3-1 to TRBJ2-4, with D perhaps matching TRBD2 (5 bases). The CDR3 consists of 16 residues. The germline V and J ends were trimmed by 2 bases and 0 bases, with 11 bases remaining between them. Germline V lookup: CDR1 LGHDT, CDR2 YNNKEL (reference sequence). The CDR3 region has the DNA TGTGCCAGCAGCCAAACCGCGGGTCGAGCCAAAAACATTCAGTACTTC. Amino acids: CASSQTAGRAKNIQYF.

J is TRBJ2-4 and V is TRBV4-1; 9 bases align to TRBD2. This CDR3 has 20 amino acids. V dropped 2 bases and J dropped 3; count of bases not matched to a gene: 17. The germline CDR1 and CDR2 sequences are MGHRA and YSYEKL. The CDR3 here is CASSQPIAGERGGGKNIQYF. DNA of the CDR3: TGCGCCAGCAGCCAACCGATAGCGGGAGAGAGAGGGGGGGGCAAAAACATTCAGTACTTC.

This clonotype was picked up many times. The V gene is TRBV15, the J gene TRBJ2-2, with 7 positions matching TRBD2. V was clipped by 0 bases and J by 6 bases; unmatched bases: 16. The CDR3 covers 19 residues. The germline V gene encodes CDR1 LNHNV and CDR2 YYDKDF (reference sequence). This CDR3 reads CATSRDRILAFLGAGELFF. The DNA of the CDR3 is TGTGCCACCAGCAGAGATCGAATACTAGCGTTCCTTGGCGCCGGGGAGCTGTTTTTT.

In its sample, this clonotype was seen many times. The rearrangement uses TRBV2 and TRBJ1-4; 7 positions match TRBD1. Germline V gene sequence: CDR1 SNHLY, CDR2 FYNNEI. V trimming: 8 bases; J trimming: 4 bases; junction bases outside the gene matches: 7. This CDR3 has 14 amino acids. For the CDR3, the DNA is TGTGCCAGCCGACTGGACAGGAATAATGAAAAACTGTTTTTT. It translates to CASRLDRNNEKLFF.

This clonotype turned up a few times. The rearrangement uses TRBV30 and TRBJ2-7; maybe TRBD1 (5 bases). Trimming removed 3 bases at V and 1 base at J, with 10 bases between. The CDR3 contains 13 residues. From germline, CDR1 is GTSNPN and CDR2 SVGIG (reference sequence). CDR3 sequence reads: CAWSSRDSYEQYF. The CDR3 nucleotides are TGTGCCTGGAGCTCCAGGGATTCCTACGAGCAGTACTTC.

V and J are TRBV6-1 and TRBJ2-3; the D is unclear. Germline V lookup: CDR1 MNHNS, CDR2 SASEGT. This CDR3 region has 14 residues. Trimming left V 6 bases short and J 5 bases short, with 15 bases between. CDR3 nucleotide sequence: TGTGCCAGCAGCGATCAAATGAACCTAGATACGCAGTATTTT. The encoded protein is CASSDQMNLDTQYF.

This clonotype was observed many times. The V and J genes are TRBV20-1 and TRBJ2-7; D possibly corresponds to TRBD2 (5 bases). Trimming took off 8 bases at V and 4 bases at J, with 27 bases between the two ends. The CDR3 spans 16 residues. The germline V gene has CDR1 DFQATT and CDR2 SNEGSKA (reference sequence). The CDR3 loop is CSTPDPKTRSAYEQYF. In DNA, the CDR3 is TGCAGTACCCCGGACCCCAAAACTAGGTCTGCTTACGAGCAGTACTTC.

This clonotype showed up many times. The chain carries TRBV12-3 or TRBV12-4 and TRBJ2-7; no definite D call. This CDR3 contains 11 residues. The V gene lost 1 base and the J gene lost 6 bases, with 4 bases spanning the gap. The CDR3 reads CASSLGREQYF. In nucleotides, the CDR3 is TGTGCCAGCAGTTTAGGGCGCGAGCAGTACTTC.